The T cell receptor (beta chain) under discussion was sequenced for a study of T cell changes during pregnancy in multiple sclerosis. In germline, CDR1 is SGDLS, CDR2 YYNGEE. Losses at the gene ends were 0 bases for V and 0 bases for J; bases not matched to a gene: 15. The CDR3 has 20 amino acids. Only in-frame clones appear in the TCRdb table, and some are missing; sequencing was by immunoSEQ multiplex PCR. The table shows roughly 100,000 clones, with around 90% occurring only once. The chain joins TRBV9 to TRBJ2-1; 7 nucleotides align to TRBD2. The receptor was derived from a female donor with multiple sclerosis, enrolled in a pregnancy study. The sample was peripheral blood, taken before pregnancy. The CDR3 nucleotides are TGTGCCAGCAGCGTAGGTGGGTTAGCGGGTTTCCCGGGCTCCTACAATGAGCAGTTCTTC. It specifies CASSVGGLAGFPGSYNEQFF.